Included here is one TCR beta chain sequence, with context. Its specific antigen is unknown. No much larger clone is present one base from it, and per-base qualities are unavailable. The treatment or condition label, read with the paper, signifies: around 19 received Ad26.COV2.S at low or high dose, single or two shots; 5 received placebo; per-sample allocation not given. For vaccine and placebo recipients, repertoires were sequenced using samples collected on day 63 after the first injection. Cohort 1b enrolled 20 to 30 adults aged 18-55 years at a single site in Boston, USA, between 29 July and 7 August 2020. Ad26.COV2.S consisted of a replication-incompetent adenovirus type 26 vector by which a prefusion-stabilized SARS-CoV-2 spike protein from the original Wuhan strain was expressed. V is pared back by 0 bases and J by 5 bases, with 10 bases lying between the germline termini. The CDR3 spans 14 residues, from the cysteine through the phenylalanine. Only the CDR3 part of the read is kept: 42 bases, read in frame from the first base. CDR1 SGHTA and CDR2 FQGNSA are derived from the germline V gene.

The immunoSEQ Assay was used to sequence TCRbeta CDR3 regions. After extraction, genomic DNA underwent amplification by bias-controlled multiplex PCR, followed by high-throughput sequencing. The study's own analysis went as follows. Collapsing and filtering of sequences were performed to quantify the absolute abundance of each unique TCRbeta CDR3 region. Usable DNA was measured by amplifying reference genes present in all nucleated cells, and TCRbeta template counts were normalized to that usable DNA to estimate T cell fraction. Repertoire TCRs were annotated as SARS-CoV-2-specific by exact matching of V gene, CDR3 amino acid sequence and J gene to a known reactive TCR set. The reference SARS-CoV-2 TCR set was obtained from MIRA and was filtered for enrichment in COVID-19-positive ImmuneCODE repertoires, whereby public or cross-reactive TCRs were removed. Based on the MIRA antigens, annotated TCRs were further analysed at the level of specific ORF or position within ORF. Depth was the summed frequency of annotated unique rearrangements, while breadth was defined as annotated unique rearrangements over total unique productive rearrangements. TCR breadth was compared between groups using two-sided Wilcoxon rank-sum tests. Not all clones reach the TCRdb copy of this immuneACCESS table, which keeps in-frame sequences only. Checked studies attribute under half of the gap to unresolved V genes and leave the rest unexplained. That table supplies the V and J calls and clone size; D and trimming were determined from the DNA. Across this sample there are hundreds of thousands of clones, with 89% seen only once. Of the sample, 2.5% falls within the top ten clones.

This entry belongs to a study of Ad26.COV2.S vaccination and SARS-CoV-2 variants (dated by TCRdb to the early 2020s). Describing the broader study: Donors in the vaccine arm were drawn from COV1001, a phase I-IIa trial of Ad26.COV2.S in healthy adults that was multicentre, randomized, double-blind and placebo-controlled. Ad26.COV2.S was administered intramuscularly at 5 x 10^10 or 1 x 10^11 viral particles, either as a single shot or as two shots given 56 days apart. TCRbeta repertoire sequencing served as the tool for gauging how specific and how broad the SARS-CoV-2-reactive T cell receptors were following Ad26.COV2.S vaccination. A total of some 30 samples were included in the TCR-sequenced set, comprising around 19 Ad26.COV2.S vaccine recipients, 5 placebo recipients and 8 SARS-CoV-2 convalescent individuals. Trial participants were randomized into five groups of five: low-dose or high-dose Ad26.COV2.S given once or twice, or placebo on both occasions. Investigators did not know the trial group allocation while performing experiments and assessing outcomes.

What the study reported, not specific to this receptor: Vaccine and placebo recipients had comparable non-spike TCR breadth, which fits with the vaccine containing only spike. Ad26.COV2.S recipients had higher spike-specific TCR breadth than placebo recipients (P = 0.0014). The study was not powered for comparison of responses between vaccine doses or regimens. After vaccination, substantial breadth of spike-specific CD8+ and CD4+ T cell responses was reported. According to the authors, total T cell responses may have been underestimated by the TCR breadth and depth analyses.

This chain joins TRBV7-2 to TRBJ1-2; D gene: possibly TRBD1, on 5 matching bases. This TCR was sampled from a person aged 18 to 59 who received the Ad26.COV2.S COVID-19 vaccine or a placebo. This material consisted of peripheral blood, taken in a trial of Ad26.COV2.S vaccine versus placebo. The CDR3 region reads CASSLAGRDYGYTF. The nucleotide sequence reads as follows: TGTGCCAGCAGCTTAGCGGGACGGGATTATGGCTACACCTTC.